This T cell receptor beta chain was retrieved from a study of breast tumors, draining lymph nodes, adjacent tissues. The CDR3 loop spans 15 amino acids. V lost 5 bases, J lost 5 bases, and 9 bases stayed unmatched. The germline CDR1 and CDR2 sequences are MNHNS and SASEGT. On this clonotype itself: Just one base apart from a much larger clone, this may be a read error.

Breast cancer patients provided tissue from their axillary draining lymph nodes. TCRdb ran MiXCR on the multiplex PCR reads and lists one entry per CDR3 protein. The sample contains roughly 220,000 distinct CDR3 sequences, under 35% of which appear only once. This rearrangement joins TRBV6-1 to TRBJ1-2, with 9 nucleotides matching TRBD1. This clonotype was obtained from a female donor with breast cancer. Some clones in this sample may be carry-over from other donors' samples. Specimen: axillary lymph node tissue. The CDR3 reads CASSRERQGVYGYTF. The CDR3 coding sequence is TGTGCCAGCAGTCGGGAAAGACAGGGGGTATATGGCTACACCTTC.